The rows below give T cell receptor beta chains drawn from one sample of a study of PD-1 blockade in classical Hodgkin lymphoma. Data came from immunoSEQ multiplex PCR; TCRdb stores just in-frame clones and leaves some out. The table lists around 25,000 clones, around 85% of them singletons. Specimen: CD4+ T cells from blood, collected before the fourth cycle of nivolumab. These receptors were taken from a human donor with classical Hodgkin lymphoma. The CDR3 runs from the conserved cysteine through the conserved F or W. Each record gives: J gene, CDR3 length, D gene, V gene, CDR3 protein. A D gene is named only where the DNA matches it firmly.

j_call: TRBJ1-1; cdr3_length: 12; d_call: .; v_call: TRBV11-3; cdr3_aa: CASSVEYTEAFF
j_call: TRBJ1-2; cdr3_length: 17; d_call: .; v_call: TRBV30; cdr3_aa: CAWSVSHPGPSSRGYTF
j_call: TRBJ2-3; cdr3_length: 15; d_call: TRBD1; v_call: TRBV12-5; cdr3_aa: CASGRTGTGGGTQYF
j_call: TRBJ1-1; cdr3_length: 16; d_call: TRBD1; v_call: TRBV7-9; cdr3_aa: CASSLSGTGVGTEAFF
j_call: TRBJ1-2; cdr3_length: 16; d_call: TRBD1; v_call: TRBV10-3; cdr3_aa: CAILSLGTAANYGYTF
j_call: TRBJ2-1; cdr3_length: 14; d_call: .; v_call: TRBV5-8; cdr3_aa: CASSLQGINNEQFF
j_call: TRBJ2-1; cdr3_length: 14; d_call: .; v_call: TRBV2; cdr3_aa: CASSFIASANEQFF
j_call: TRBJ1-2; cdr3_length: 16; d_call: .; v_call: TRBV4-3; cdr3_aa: CASSQGGAGSNYGYTF
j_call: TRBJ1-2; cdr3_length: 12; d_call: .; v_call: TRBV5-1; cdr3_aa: CASSLGQFGYTF
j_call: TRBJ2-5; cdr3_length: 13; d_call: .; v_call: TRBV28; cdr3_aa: CASGERSQETQYF
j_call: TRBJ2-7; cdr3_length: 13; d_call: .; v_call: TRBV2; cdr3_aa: CASKPSVAYEQYF
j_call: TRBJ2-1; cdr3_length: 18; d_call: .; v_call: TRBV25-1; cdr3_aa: CASSEAHGAASSYNEQFF
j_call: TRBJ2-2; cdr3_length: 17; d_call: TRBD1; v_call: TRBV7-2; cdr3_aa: CASSLDSDRGRTGELFF
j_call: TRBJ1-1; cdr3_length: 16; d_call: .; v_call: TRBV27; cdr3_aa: CASSLLPAVMNTEAFF
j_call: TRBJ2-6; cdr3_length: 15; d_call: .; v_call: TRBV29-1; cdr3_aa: CSVGSAISGANVLTF
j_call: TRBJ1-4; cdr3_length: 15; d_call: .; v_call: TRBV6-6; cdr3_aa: CASSYSTAINEKLFF
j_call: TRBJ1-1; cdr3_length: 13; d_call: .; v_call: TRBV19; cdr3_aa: CASRQAPNTEAFF
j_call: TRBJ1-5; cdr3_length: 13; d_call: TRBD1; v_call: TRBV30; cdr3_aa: CAWSARGIQPQHF
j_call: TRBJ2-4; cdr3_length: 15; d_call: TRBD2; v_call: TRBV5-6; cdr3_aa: CASSLPGLAGGIQYF
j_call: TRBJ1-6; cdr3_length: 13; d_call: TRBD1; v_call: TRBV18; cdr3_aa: CASSRQGDSPLHF
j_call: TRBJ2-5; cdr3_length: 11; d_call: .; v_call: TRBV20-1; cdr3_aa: CSAAFQETQYF
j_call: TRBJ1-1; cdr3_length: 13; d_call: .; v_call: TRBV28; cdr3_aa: CASRPGRNTEAFF
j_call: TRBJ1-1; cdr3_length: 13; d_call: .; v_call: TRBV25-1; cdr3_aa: CASESTDNTEAFF
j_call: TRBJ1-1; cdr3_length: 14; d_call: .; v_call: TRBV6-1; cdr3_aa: CASSVGSRRAEAFF
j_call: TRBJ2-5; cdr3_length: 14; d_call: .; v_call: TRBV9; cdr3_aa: CASSQDALQETQYF
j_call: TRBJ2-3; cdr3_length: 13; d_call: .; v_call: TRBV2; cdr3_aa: CASSEPHTDTQYF
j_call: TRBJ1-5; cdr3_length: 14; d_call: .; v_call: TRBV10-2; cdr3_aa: CASSALRVRQPQHF
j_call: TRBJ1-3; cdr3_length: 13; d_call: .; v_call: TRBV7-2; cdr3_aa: CASRLNSGNTIYF
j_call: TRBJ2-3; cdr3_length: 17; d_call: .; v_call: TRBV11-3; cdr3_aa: CASSLGVSGTSTDTQYF
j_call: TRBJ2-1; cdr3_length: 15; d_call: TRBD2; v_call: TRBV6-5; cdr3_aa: CASSYSGGWEFVQFF
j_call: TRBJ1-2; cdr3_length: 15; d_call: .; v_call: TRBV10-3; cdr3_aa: CAISESEWGNEGYTF
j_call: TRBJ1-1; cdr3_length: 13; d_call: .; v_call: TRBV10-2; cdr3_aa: CASSAGRNTEAFF
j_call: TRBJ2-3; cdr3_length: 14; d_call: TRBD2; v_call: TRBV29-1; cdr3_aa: CSVATSGGTDTQYF
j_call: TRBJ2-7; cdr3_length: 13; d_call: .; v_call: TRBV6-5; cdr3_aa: CASRGTGSDEQYF
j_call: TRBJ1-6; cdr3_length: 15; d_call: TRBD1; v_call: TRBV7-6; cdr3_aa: CASSRGTGGNSPLHF
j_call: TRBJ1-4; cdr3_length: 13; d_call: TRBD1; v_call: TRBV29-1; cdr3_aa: CSAKGGTDEKLFF
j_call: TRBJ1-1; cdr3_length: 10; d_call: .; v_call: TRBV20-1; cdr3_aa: CRGGKAEAFF
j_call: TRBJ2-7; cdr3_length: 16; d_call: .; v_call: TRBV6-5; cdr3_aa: CASSYNLSPLSYEQYF
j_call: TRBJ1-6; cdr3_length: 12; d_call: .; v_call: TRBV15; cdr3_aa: CATSRDQSPLHF
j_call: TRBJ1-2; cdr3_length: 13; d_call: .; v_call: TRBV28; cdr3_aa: CASRSGTNYGYTF
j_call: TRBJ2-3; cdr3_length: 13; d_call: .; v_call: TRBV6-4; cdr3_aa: CASSERWADTQYF
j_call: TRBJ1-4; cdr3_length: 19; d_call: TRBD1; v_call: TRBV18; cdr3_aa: CASSPILQTGNSPNEKLFF
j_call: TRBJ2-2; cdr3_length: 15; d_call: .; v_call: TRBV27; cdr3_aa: CASSRGGGHTGELFF
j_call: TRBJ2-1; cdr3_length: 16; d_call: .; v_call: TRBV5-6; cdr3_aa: CASSLENRLSYNEQFF
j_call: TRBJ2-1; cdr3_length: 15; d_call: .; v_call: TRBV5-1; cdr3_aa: CASSPGHMDGNEQFF
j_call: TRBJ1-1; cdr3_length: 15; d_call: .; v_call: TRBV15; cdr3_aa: CATSRERSRNTEAFF
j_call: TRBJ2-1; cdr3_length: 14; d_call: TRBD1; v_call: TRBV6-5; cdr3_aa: CASSSGTGLNEQFF
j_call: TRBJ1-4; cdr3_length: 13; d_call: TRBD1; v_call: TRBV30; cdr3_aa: CACDRGQGEKLFF
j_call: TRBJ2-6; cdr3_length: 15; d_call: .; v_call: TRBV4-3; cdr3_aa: CASSRLGSGANVLTF
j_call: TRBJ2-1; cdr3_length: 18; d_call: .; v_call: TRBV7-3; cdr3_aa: CASSRDGQTRPSYNEQFF
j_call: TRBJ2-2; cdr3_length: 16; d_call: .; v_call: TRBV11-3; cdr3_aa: CASSFGVNANTGELFF
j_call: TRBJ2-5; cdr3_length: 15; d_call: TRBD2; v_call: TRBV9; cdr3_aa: CASSAASGLMETQYF
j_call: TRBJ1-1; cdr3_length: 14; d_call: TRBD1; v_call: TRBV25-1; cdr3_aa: CASSEWDRGDEAFF
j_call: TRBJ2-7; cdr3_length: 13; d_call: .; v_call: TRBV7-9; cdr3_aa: CASSLEFETEQYF
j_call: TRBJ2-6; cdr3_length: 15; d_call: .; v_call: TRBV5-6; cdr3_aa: CASGFVSSGANVLTF
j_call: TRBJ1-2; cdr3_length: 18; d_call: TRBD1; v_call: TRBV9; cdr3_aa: CASSASLDRSPVNYGYTF